This is a list of T cell receptor beta chains from one sample in a study of blood T cell repertoires in COVID-19. TCRdb's copy holds only in-frame clones and misses some; the assay was immunoSEQ multiplex PCR. The data hold around 59,000 clones, with 70% to 80% observed a single time. Sequencing was performed on peripheral blood. These receptors were taken from a man older than 75 with acute or convalescent COVID-19. Both conserved end residues are part of each CDR3. D genes are given only for firm matches. Expanded clones get a size class; other rows say once, few or many, or leave the size out.

few,TRBD1,TRBV5-1,TRBJ2-5,TGCGCCAGCAGCTTGGCGCAGGGGGCCAGTGAGACCCAGTACTTC,CASSLAQGASETQYF
-,TRBD2,TRBV10-3,TRBJ2-7,TGTGCCATCAGTGAGGGGACTAGCAGGGAGCAGTACTTC,CAISEGTSREQYF
-,-,TRBV7-9,TRBJ1-3,TGTGCCAGCAGCCCCACCACAGGGAAAGCCACCATATATTTT,CASSPTTGKATIYF
-,-,TRBV12-3/TRBV12-4,TRBJ1-5,TGTGCCAGCAGTTTAGCAGAGGTTGGGCCCCAGCATTTT,CASSLAEVGPQHF
-,TRBD1,TRBV6-5,TRBJ1-1,TGTGCCAGCAGTTACATGGAGGGGGCCAATGAAGCTTTCTTT,CASSYMEGANEAFF
-,TRBD1,TRBV5-1,TRBJ2-7,TGCGCCAGCAGCTTTCAAGGGGGCGTCGAGCAGTACTTC,CASSFQGGVEQYF
-,-,TRBV7-9,TRBJ1-2,TGTGCCAGCAGCTTAATTACCAAGCACAACTATGGCTACACCTTC,CASSLITKHNYGYTF
few,-,TRBV7-8,TRBJ1-5,TGTGCCAGCAGCTTAGAGGTGGGCAGGGAGGGACAGCCCCAGCATTTT,CASSLEVGREGQPQHF
-,-,TRBV2,TRBJ1-4,TGTGCCAGCAGTGAGCAGACTGGTGGAAAACTGTTTTTT,CASSEQTGGKLFF
-,TRBD1,TRBV5-4,TRBJ1-2,TGTGCCAGCAGCCGGGACAGGGAGTCACTTGGCTACACCTTC,CASSRDRESLGYTF
-,-,TRBV2,TRBJ1-2,TGTGCCAGCACCACAGGGCGAGTTGGCTACACCTTC,CASTTGRVGYTF
-,-,TRBV9,TRBJ1-2,TGTGCCAGCAGCCCCCGGGGGGGGAACTATGGCTACACCTTC,CASSPRGGNYGYTF
-,-,TRBV5-4,TRBJ1-1,TGTGCCAGCAGCTTGGCCCGAGCAGGGTACACTGAAGCTTTCTTT,CASSLARAGYTEAFF
once,TRBD2,TRBV2,TRBJ2-1,TGTGCCAGCAGCGTTGACCTAGCGGGGGACAATGAGCAGTTCTTC,CASSVDLAGDNEQFF
few,-,TRBV19,TRBJ1-2,TGTGCCAGTAGAAGAGAGAGCCACTATGGCTACACCTTC,CASRRESHYGYTF
-,-,TRBV11-2,TRBJ2-5,TGTGCCAGCAGCCTAAATCCCCTTCAAATGGAGACCCAGTACTTC,CASSLNPLQMETQYF
-,-,TRBV29-1,TRBJ2-6,TGCAGCGTTGTAGTGCGGACTAAACGCTCTGGGGCCAACGTCCTGACTTTC,CSVVVRTKRSGANVLTF
-,-,TRBV4-1,TRBJ2-7,TGCGCCAGCAGCCAAGAAGGGGCTAGCGATCCCTACGAGCAGTACTTC,CASSQEGASDPYEQYF
-,-,TRBV28,TRBJ2-1,TGTGCCAGCAGTTCGACAGATACCTACAATGAGCAGTTCTTC,CASSSTDTYNEQFF
-,-,TRBV7-3,TRBJ1-1,TGTGCCAGCAGCTTACGCAGGGCAGACCGAGCTTTCTTT,CASSLRRADRAFF
-,TRBD1,TRBV3-1/TRBV3-2,TRBJ2-7,TGTGCCAGCAGCCAAGGGGACAGGGAATCCTCCTACGAGCAGTACTTC,CASSQGDRESSYEQYF
-,-,TRBV3-1/TRBV3-2,TRBJ2-7,TGTGCCAGCAGCCCACCCGCGGGACGGACCTACGAGCAGTACTTC,CASSPPAGRTYEQYF
few,TRBD1,TRBV3-1/TRBV3-2,TRBJ2-7,TGTGCCAGCAGTCGACAGGGTACAGTCAACGAGCAGTACTTC,CASSRQGTVNEQYF
-,-,TRBV2,TRBJ2-1,TGTGCCAGCACTTTCTCAGGGTACAATGAGCAGTTCTTC,CASTFSGYNEQFF
-,TRBD1,TRBV18,TRBJ2-3,TGTGCCAGCTCACCACCAGGACAGGGGGCGACAGATACGCAGTATTTT,CASSPPGQGATDTQYF
-,-,TRBV29-1,TRBJ2-1,TGCAGCGTTGATGCTAGCGCGAGCTCCTACAATGAGCAGTTCTTC,CSVDASASSYNEQFF
-,TRBD1,TRBV4-1,TRBJ1-5,TGCGCCAGCAGCCAAGACCAGTATGGACAGGATAGCAATCAGCCCCAGCATTTT,CASSQDQYGQDSNQPQHF
-,-,TRBV5-5,TRBJ1-2,TGTGCCAGCAGCGTGGGGGGAGGCGGCTACACCTTC,CASSVGGGGYTF
-,-,TRBV4-1,TRBJ1-5,TGCGCCAGCAGCCAAGAGGAGGGCTTTCGCAATCAGCCCCAGCATTTT,CASSQEEGFRNQPQHF
-,-,TRBV6-1,TRBJ1-2,TGTGCCAGCAGTGAAGTCAGGGCTAACTATGGCTACACCTTC,CASSEVRANYGYTF
-,-,TRBV30,TRBJ2-1,TGTGCCTGGAGTGTTCAGTACAATGAGCAGTTCTTC,CAWSVQYNEQFF
few,-,TRBV3-1/TRBV3-2,TRBJ1-2,TGTGCCAGCAGCCTGTCGAGCTTCAGGGGAAAAGGTGGCTACACCTTC,CASSLSSFRGKGGYTF
-,TRBD1,TRBV28,TRBJ1-5,TGTGCCAGCATGACAGGGGGCGCGCAGCCCCAGCATTTT,CASMTGGAQPQHF
few,TRBD1,TRBV5-8,TRBJ1-2,TGTGCCAGCAGCTTGGGGACAGGGAGGGACTATGGCTACACCTTC,CASSLGTGRDYGYTF
once,TRBD1,TRBV6-2/TRBV6-3,TRBJ1-5,TGTGCCAGCAGGCCTCCCGGACAGGGGAGTCAGCCCCAGCATTTT,CASRPPGQGSQPQHF
-,-,TRBV14,TRBJ1-1,TGTGCCAGCAGCCCCCAGTACACTGAAGCTTTCTTT,CASSPQYTEAFF
-,-,TRBV7-9,TRBJ1-3,TGTGCCAGCAGCTACGGGGGAAGCTCTGGAAACACCATATATTTT,CASSYGGSSGNTIYF
-,TRBD1,TRBV29-1,TRBJ2-1,TGCAGCGGGGGTCGAGAGGGGGCGAATGAGCAGTTCTTC,CSGGREGANEQFF
few,-,TRBV15,TRBJ1-6,TGTGCCACCAGCAGATCTATAGATAATTCACCCCTCCACTTT,CATSRSIDNSPLHF
-,-,TRBV12-3/TRBV12-4,TRBJ1-2,TGTGCCAGCAGTTTGGGGGCAGGAAATGGCTACACCTTC,CASSLGAGNGYTF
-,TRBD1,TRBV7-9,TRBJ1-1,TGTGCCAGCAGCCCCACGGACAGGGGGCCGGGTGAAGCTTTCTTT,CASSPTDRGPGEAFF
-,-,TRBV28,TRBJ1-4,TGTGCCAGCAGGGGGGGGACGGGGGAAAAACTGTTTTTT,CASRGGTGEKLFF
-,TRBD1,TRBV24-1,TRBJ1-1,TGTGCCACCAGGACAGGGGTGAGCACTGAAGCTTTCTTT,CATRTGVSTEAFF
-,-,TRBV3-1/TRBV3-2,TRBJ2-1,TGTGCCAGCTTCTCGAACGGGAATGAGCAGTTCTTC,CASFSNGNEQFF
few,-,TRBV5-1,TRBJ2-3,TGCGCCAGCAGCGAGGTAGCGGTATCTAGCACAGATACGCAGTATTTT,CASSEVAVSSTDTQYF
many,TRBD1,TRBV2,TRBJ1-2,TGTGCCAGCAGTCCACAGGGGAACTATGGCTACACCTTC,CASSPQGNYGYTF
few,TRBD2,TRBV5-1,TRBJ2-3,TGCGCCAGCAGGCAGCGGGAGCCCGATACGCAGTATTTT,CASRQREPDTQYF
-,-,TRBV7-2,TRBJ1-2,TGTGCCAGCAGCTTAGGCAGAAATTATGGCTACACCTTC,CASSLGRNYGYTF
few,-,TRBV3-1/TRBV3-2,TRBJ2-2,TGTGCCAGCAGCCAATTGGTGGCCACCGGGGAGCTGTTTTTT,CASSQLVATGELFF
-,-,TRBV12-5,TRBJ1-4,TGTGCTAGTGGTTTGGTAGCGGGATCTAATGAAAAACTGTTTTTT,CASGLVAGSNEKLFF
-,TRBD2,TRBV4-1,TRBJ2-1,TGCGCCAGCAGCCATATACTAGCGGGAGTCGAGGGTGAGCAGTTCTTC,CASSHILAGVEGEQFF
few,-,TRBV6-5,TRBJ2-2,TGTGCCAGCACCCAGGGGACCGGGGAGCTGTTTTTT,CASTQGTGELFF
-,TRBD2,TRBV6-5,TRBJ2-3,TGTGCCAGCAGTTACGAGGGCGGGAGGGCCTTAGATACGCAGTATTTT,CASSYEGGRALDTQYF